This T cell receptor (beta chain) was obtained from a study of PD-L1 blockade in urothelial cancer. Germline assignment: CDR1 SGDLS and CDR2 YYNGEE. The CDR3 runs 10 residues. V was cut by 8 bases and J by 6 bases, with 7 bases left in between. Assay used: immunoSEQ multiplex PCR; TCRdb lists only in-frame clones, some missing. Of some 35,000 clones in the sample, approximately 90% were seen once. This clonotype was obtained from a man aged 70-80 years with urothelial cancer. The V gene is TRBV9, the J gene TRBJ2-3; D unclear. Material: PBMCs, obtained around atezolizumab (anti-PD-L1) treatment. This CDR3 is CARPRDTQYF. The CDR3 nucleotides read TGTGCCAGACCACGGGATACGCAGTATTTT. Variable domain in full (rest from reference TRBV9 and TRBJ2-3): DSGVTQTPKHLITATGQRVTLRCSPRSGDLSVYWYQQSLDQGLQFLIQYYNGEERAKGNILERFSAQQFPDLHSELNLSSLELGDSALYFCARPRDTQYFGPGTRLTVL.